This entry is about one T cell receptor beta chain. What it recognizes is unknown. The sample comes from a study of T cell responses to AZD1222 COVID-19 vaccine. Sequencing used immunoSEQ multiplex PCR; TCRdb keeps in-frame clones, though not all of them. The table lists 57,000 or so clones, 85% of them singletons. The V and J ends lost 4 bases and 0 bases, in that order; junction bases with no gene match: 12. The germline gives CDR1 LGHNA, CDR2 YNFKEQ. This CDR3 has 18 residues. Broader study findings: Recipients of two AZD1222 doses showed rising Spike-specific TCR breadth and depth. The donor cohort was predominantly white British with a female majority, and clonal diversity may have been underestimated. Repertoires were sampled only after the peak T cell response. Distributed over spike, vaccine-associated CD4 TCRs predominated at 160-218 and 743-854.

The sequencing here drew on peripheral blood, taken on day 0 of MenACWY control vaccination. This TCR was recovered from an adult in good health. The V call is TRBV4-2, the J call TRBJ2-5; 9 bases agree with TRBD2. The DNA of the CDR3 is TGTGCCAGCAGCCCCAAACCCCCAGCGGGAGGCTACCAAGAGACCCAGTACTTC. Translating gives CASSPKPPAGGYQETQYF.